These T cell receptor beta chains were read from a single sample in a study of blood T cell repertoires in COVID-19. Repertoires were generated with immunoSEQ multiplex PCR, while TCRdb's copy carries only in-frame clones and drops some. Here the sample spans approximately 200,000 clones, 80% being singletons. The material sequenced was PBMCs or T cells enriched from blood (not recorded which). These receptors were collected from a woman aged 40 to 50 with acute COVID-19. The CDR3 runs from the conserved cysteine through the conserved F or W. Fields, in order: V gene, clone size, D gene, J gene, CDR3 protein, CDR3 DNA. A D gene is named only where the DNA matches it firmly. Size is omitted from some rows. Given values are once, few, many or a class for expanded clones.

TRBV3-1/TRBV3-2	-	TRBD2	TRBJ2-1	CASSQVLAGGTNEQFF	TGTGCCAGCAGCCAAGTCTTAGCGGGAGGAACGAATGAGCAGTTCTTC
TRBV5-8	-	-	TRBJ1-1	CASSLGGYTGTNTEAFF	TGTGCCAGCAGCTTGGGGGGATATACAGGGACCAACACTGAAGCTTTCTTT
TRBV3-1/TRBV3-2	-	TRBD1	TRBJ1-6	CASRLGQDNSPLHF	TGTGCCAGCAGGTTGGGACAGGATAATTCACCCCTCCACTTT
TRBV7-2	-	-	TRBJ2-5	CASSAGRQETQYF	TGTGCCAGCAGCGCCGGGAGACAAGAGACCCAGTACTTC
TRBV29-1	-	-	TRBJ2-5	CSVARQGETQYF	TGCAGCGTTGCTCGCCAGGGAGAGACCCAGTACTTC
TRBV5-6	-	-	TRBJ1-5	CASSLGGHSNQPQHF	TGTGCCAGCAGCTTGGGGGGCCATAGCAATCAGCCCCAGCATTTT
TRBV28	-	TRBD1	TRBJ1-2	CASSLWPGGAGGYTF	TGTGCCAGCAGTTTATGGCCAGGGGGCGCGGGTGGCTACACCTTC
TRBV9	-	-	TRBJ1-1	CASSPRQQNTEAFF	TGTGCCAGCAGCCCCAGACAGCAGAACACTGAAGCTTTCTTT
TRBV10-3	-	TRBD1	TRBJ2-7	CAISDGTAYEQYF	TGTGCCATCAGTGACGGGACAGCCTACGAGCAGTACTTC
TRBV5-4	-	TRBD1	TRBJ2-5	CATLGQGKGETQYF	TGTGCCACCTTGGGACAGGGGAAGGGAGAGACCCAGTACTTC
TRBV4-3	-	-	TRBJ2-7	CASSPEGADEQYF	TGCGCCAGCAGCCCAGAAGGGGCGGATGAGCAGTACTTC
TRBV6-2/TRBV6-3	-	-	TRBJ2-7	CASSYGSVGISEQYF	TGTGCCAGCAGTTACGGGAGCGTTGGGATTTCCGAGCAGTACTTC
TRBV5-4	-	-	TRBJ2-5	CASSFREEETQYF	TGTGCCAGCAGCTTCCGGGAAGAAGAGACCCAGTACTTC
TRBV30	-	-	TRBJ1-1	CAWRDSPAGARAFF	TGTGCCTGGAGGGATAGCCCGGCGGGGGCGAGGGCTTTCTTT
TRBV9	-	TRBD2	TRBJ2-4	CASSVAGSGRRGEENIQYF	TGTGCCAGCAGCGTAGCTGGTAGCGGGAGGCGGGGAGAGGAAAACATTCAGTACTTC
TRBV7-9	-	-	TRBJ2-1	CASSLSGTSKFF	TGTGCCAGCAGCCTTTCCGGGACATCAAAGTTCTTC
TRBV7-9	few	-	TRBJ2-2	CASSEGLGDTGELFF	TGTGCCAGCAGCGAGGGACTCGGGGACACCGGGGAGCTGTTTTTT
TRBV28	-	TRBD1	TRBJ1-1	CASKYLQGAGEAFF	TGTGCCAGCAAATATTTACAGGGGGCCGGTGAAGCTTTCTTT
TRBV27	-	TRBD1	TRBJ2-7	CARTGTDLYEQYF	TGTGCCAGAACAGGGACAGATCTCTACGAGCAGTACTTC
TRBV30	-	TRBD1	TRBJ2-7	CAWGTGQGGWEQYF	TGTGCCTGGGGTACCGGACAGGGTGGATGGGAGCAGTACTTC
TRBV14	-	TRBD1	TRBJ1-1	CASSLRTGSHTEAFF	TGTGCCAGCAGCCTGCGGACAGGATCCCACACTGAAGCTTTCTTT
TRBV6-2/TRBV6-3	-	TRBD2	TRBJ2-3	CASSFGLAGVSQYF	TGTGCCAGCAGTTTCGGACTAGCGGGAGTGTCGCAGTATTTT
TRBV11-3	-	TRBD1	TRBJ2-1	CASSLGGQGANEQFF	TGTGCCAGCAGCTTAGGGGGACAGGGGGCAAATGAGCAGTTCTTC
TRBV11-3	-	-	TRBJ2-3	CASSFRDWDTQYF	TGTGCCAGCAGCTTCAGGGATTGGGATACGCAGTATTTT
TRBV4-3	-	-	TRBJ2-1	CASSHVGSRGQFF	TGCGCCAGCAGCCACGTCGGGAGCCGGGGGCAGTTCTTC
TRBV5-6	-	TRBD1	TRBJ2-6	CASSLDDTGVWANVLTF	TGTGCCAGCAGCTTGGATGACACAGGGGTCTGGGCCAACGTCCTGACTTTC
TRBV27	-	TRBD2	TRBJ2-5	CASRRGLAGVGTQYF	TGTGCCAGCAGGCGGGGACTAGCGGGGGTGGGGACCCAGTACTTC
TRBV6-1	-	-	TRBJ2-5	CASIQGETQYF	TGTGCCAGCATACAGGGAGAGACCCAGTACTTC